The 9 T cell receptor beta chains given below trace back to one sample, sequenced in a study of T cells in tuberculosis. TCRdb's table, derived via immunoSEQ multiplex PCR, lists solely in-frame clones and lacks some. The data show around 35,000 clones, roughly 92% seen once. The sample taken for sequencing was PBMCs. The receptors come from a donor between 10 and 35 years old with latent tuberculosis or without tuberculosis infection.

The table lists this clone with a count of one. The genes are TRBV11-2 and TRBJ1-1, with unresolved D. Germline CDR1 SGHAT, CDR2 FQNNGV. The CDR3 contains 14 residues. V was clipped by 7 bases and J by 1 base, with 13 bases between them. As DNA, the CDR3 is TGTGCCAGCACCCCACGCGTCCCGAACACTGAAGCTTTCTTT. Encoded protein: CASTPRVPNTEAFF.

The V call is TRBV29-1, the J call TRBJ2-7, with 7 bases aligning to TRBD1. The V gene end was trimmed by 5 bases and the J gene end by 6 bases; junction bases not matched to a gene: 10. Germline V gene data show CDR1 as SQVTM and CDR2 as ANQGSEA. The CDR3 totals 13 residues. CDR3 DNA: TGCAGCGTTACCTCCCAGGGGGTGGGCGAGCAGTACTTC. It encodes CSVTSQGVGEQYF.

This clone was detected a few times. The chain links TRBV6-5 to TRBJ2-7; TRBD2 aligns across 7 bases. CDR1 is MNHEY, CDR2 SVGAGI, per germline. J gave up 7 bases and V 7 bases, and 13 bases lay outside the gene matches. This CDR3 spans 14 amino acids. The CDR3 DNA reads as TGTGCCAGCACTCAGCAGGGACTATTAGGGGAGCAGTACTTC. Translation gives CASTQQGLLGEQYF.

This clone was recorded only once. This rearrangement joins TRBV9 to TRBJ2-1, with TRBD2 matching 10 bases. V was pared by 0 bases and J by 3 bases, with 6 bases of the junction left unmatched. CDR3 length: 17 residues. CDR1 is SGDLS, CDR2 YYNGEE, per germline. CDR3 nucleotides: TGTGCCAGCAGCGTAGGGAGCGGGGGGGCCTACTACAATGAGCAGTTCTTC. Translating it yields CASSVGSGGAYYNEQFF.

The chain carries TRBV18 and TRBJ1-4, with a possible D match to TRBD1 (6 bases). V was clipped by 6 bases and J by 7 bases, with 15 bases between them. Per germline, CDR1 KGHSH and CDR2 LQKENI. This CDR3 is 14 amino acids long. The CDR3 DNA reads TGTGCCAGCTCTCTAGGGGGTCGAGGTGAAAAACTGTTTTTT. This gives the protein CASSLGGRGEKLFF.

V is TRBV7-9 and J is TRBJ2-3; 9 nucleotides agree with TRBD1. Losses at the gene ends were 5 bases for V and 4 bases for J; bases not matched to a gene: 4. The germline V gene encodes CDR1 SEHNR and CDR2 FQNEAQ (reference sequence). The CDR3 sequence is 14 residues long. Here the CDR3 DNA reads TGTGCCAGCAGCAACACAGGGGGCGCAGATACGCAGTATTTT. Translation: CASSNTGGADTQYF. Full variable domain (missing parts from reference TRBV7-9 and TRBJ2-3): DTGVSQNPRHKITKRGQNVTFRCDPISEHNRLYWYRQTLGQGPEFLTYFQNEAQLEKSRLLSDRFSAERPKGSFSTLEIQRTEQGDSAMYLCASSNTGGADTQYFGPGTRLTVL.

The chain joins TRBV6-6 to TRBJ2-3, with D possibly being TRBD1 (6 bases). V was trimmed by 2 bases and J by 4 bases, leaving 16 bases between them. The CDR3 is 16 residues long. Germline V CDR1 and CDR2: MNHNY, SVGAGI (reference sequence). CDR3 protein: CASSYGGQGKADTQYF. The CDR3 DNA reads as TGTGCCAGCAGTTACGGGGGCCAGGGTAAGGCAGATACGCAGTATTTT.

The chain has TRBV29-1 and TRBJ2-5; TRBD2 matches 7 bases. J lost 8 bases, V lost 0 bases, and 6 bases had no gene match. The germline CDR1 and CDR2 sequences are SQVTM and ANQGSEA. This CDR3 spans 13 amino acids. This CDR3 reads CSVEEVSGATQYF. As DNA, the CDR3 is TGCAGCGTTGAAGAAGTCAGCGGGGCAACCCAGTACTTC.

This chain connects TRBV28 to TRBJ2-3, with TRBD2 as a possible D gene (5 bases). The CDR3 has 15 amino acids. Germline V gene data show CDR1 as MDHEN and CDR2 as SYDVKM. V was trimmed by 2 bases and J by 0 bases, leaving 9 bases between them. CDR3 coding DNA: TGTGCCAGCAGTTTAGCGGGTATTAGCACAGATACGCAGTATTTT. It yields the protein CASSLAGISTDTQYF.